A selection of T cell receptor beta chains follows, all from one sample in a study of blood T cell repertoires in COVID-19. The method was immunoSEQ multiplex PCR; TCRdb's version includes in-frame clones alone and lacks a portion of them. Of about 470,000 clones in the sample, roughly nine tenths were seen once. Sequencing was performed on PBMCs or T cells enriched from blood (not recorded which). These receptors were collected from a woman younger than 35 who had recovered from COVID-19. CDR3s include the opening cysteine and the closing phenylalanine or tryptophan. The D gene is left open where the match is weak. Some rows mark clone size as missing; the rest say once, few, many or name a class of expanded clone.

j_gene | abundance | v_gene | d_gene | CDR3nt | CDR3aa
TRBJ1-6 | NA | TRBV7-2 | TRBD1 | TGTGCCAGCAGCTTAGGACAGGGGTATTCACCCCTCCACTTT | CASSLGQGYSPLHF
TRBJ1-2 | once | TRBV19 | NA | TGTGCCAGCACCCCGGAGGGGATCTATGGCTACACCTTC | CASTPEGIYGYTF
TRBJ1-6 | NA | TRBV7-9 | TRBD1 | TGTGCCAGCAGCTCCTACAGGACAGGGGATCTTGGAACCCTCCACTTT | CASSSYRTGDLGTLHF
TRBJ2-6 | NA | TRBV21-1 | NA | TGTGCCAGCAGCAAGGGACAGACCTCTGGGGCCAACGTCCTGACTTTC | CASSKGQTSGANVLTF
TRBJ1-6 | NA | TRBV2 | TRBD1 | TGTGCCAGCAGCCCGAGGACAGGGGGGAATTCACCCCTCCACTTT | CASSPRTGGNSPLHF
TRBJ1-2 | NA | TRBV5-1 | TRBD1 | TGCGCCAGCAGCTTGATACAGGGGGCGGATAGCTACACCTTC | CASSLIQGADSYTF
TRBJ1-2 | few | TRBV29-1 | TRBD1 | TGCAGCGTCTCGGACAGGGGAAATTTTGGTGGCTACACCTTC | CSVSDRGNFGGYTF
TRBJ1-1 | NA | TRBV30 | NA | TGTGCCTGGAGTGTAATATCGAACACTGAAGCTTTCTTT | CAWSVISNTEAFF
TRBJ1-6 | NA | TRBV6-5 | NA | TGTGCCAGCAGTTACTCGGGGACACAGAGTTCACCCCTCCACTTT | CASSYSGTQSSPLHF
TRBJ2-7 | NA | TRBV27 | NA | TGTGCCAGCAGTTTAGCCCCGAGTTACTACGAGCAGTACTTC | CASSLAPSYYEQYF
TRBJ1-3 | NA | TRBV7-2 | NA | TGTGCCAGCAGCTTAGAGCGGAGGTGGAACACCATATATTTT | CASSLERRWNTIYF
TRBJ2-5 | NA | TRBV30 | NA | TGTGCCTGGTCCTCGGGGGACTTCGCTGAAGGGACCCAGTACTTC | CAWSSGDFAEGTQYF
TRBJ1-1 | once | TRBV5-1 | TRBD1 | TGCGCCAGCAGCTTGGGGGGACAGGTTGAAGCTTTCTTT | CASSLGGQVEAFF
TRBJ1-1 | few | TRBV11-2 | NA | TGTGCCAGCAGCTTAGACTTCGAGGGAGCTTTCTTT | CASSLDFEGAFF
TRBJ1-1 | NA | TRBV2 | NA | TGTGCCAGCAGCCCGACAGTGATAAACACTGAAGCTTTCTTT | CASSPTVINTEAFF
TRBJ2-5 | NA | TRBV19 | TRBD1 | TGTGCCAGTAATCGGCGGACAGGGGAGACCCAGTACTTC | CASNRRTGETQYF
TRBJ1-4 | once | TRBV6-1 | TRBD1 | TGTGCCAGCAGTGAGGAACGGGACAGGATTAATGAAAAACTGTTTTTT | CASSEERDRINEKLFF
TRBJ2-7 | once | TRBV28 | NA | TGTGCCAGCACCCCCGGGGGCGGGGGCCCCTGGGAGCAGTACTTC | CASTPGGGGPWEQYF
TRBJ2-2 | NA | TRBV7-8 | NA | TGTGCCAGCGCCCTTCAGGGGAGCCCCGGGGAGCTGTTTTTT | CASALQGSPGELFF
TRBJ2-2 | NA | TRBV5-1 | TRBD2 | TGCGCCAGCAGCTTGGCCCCCAGCGGGGGGCTTCTGAACACCGGGGAGCTGTTTTTT | CASSLAPSGGLLNTGELFF
TRBJ2-1 | NA | TRBV10-3 | TRBD2 | TGTGCCATCAGTGAGTACCTAGCGGGGGGTCCCAATGAGCAGTTCTTC | CAISEYLAGGPNEQFF
TRBJ1-6 | NA | TRBV7-9 | NA | TGTGCCAGCAGCTTAGGGCGTATTACGGGTTCACCCCTCCACTTT | CASSLGRITGSPLHF
TRBJ1-1 | NA | TRBV29-1 | TRBD1 | TGCAGCGCTGGACAGGGAGGGACTGAAGCTTTCTTT | CSAGQGGTEAFF
TRBJ2-2 | NA | TRBV5-6 | TRBD2 | TGTGCCAGCAGCTCATCTAGCGGGGGGAACACCGGGGAGCTGTTTTTT | CASSSSSGGNTGELFF
TRBJ1-4 | NA | TRBV5-4 | TRBD1 | TGTGCCAGCAGCCTTTCCCCCGGGACAGGGGTGGGAAAACTGTTTTTT | CASSLSPGTGVGKLFF
TRBJ2-2 | NA | TRBV24-1 | NA | TGTGCCACCAGTGATGCGGGGGCCGCGAACACCGGGGAGCTGTTTTTT | CATSDAGAANTGELFF
TRBJ2-3 | NA | TRBV19 | TRBD1 | TGTGCCAGTAGTCCACGACAGGGTAGAGAGGAAGATACGCAGTATTTT | CASSPRQGREEDTQYF
TRBJ1-3 | NA | TRBV9 | NA | TGTGCCAGCAGCGTAGGTCCCAGGGTGTCTGGAAACACCATATATTTT | CASSVGPRVSGNTIYF
TRBJ1-1 | NA | TRBV7-9 | NA | TGTGCCAGCAGCTCGACAGGCCCCGAAGCTTTCTTT | CASSSTGPEAFF
TRBJ2-1 | NA | TRBV7-2 | TRBD1 | TGTGCCAGCAGCCTATCCGGGACAGGGGGCTTCAATGAGCAGTTCTTC | CASSLSGTGGFNEQFF
TRBJ1-1 | NA | TRBV5-1 | TRBD1 | TGCGCCAGCAGCCTGGGAGTGGGGACAGGGGTGTATGAAGCTTTCTTT | CASSLGVGTGVYEAFF
TRBJ2-5 | NA | TRBV11-2 | NA | TGTGCCAGCAGCTTAGGAGGCACGAGGGAGACCCAGTACTTC | CASSLGGTRETQYF
TRBJ2-3 | once | TRBV5-1 | TRBD2 | TGCGCCAGCAGCTTGCCTCTTAGCGGGGGCACAGATACGCAGTATTTT | CASSLPLSGGTDTQYF
TRBJ2-1 | few | TRBV11-2 | TRBD2 | TGTGCCAGCAGATCTGGACTAGCGGGGGGAAATGAGCAGTTCTTC | CASRSGLAGGNEQFF
TRBJ2-1 | NA | TRBV6-5 | TRBD1 | TGTGCCAGCAGTTCCCCCGGGACAGGGGGATTTAATGAGCAGTTCTTC | CASSSPGTGGFNEQFF
TRBJ1-4 | NA | TRBV3-1/TRBV3-2 | TRBD1 | TGTGCCAGCACCTTGGACAGGGGGGAAAAACTGTTTTTT | CASTLDRGEKLFF
TRBJ2-7 | NA | TRBV5-4 | TRBD2 | TGTGCCAGCAGCCATGGCGGGGGAGGTTACGAGCAGTACTTC | CASSHGGGGYEQYF
TRBJ2-1 | NA | TRBV11-2 | TRBD2 | TGTGCCAGCAGCCCAGACCGGGGGGATGAGCAGTTCTTC | CASSPDRGDEQFF
TRBJ2-1 | NA | TRBV3-1/TRBV3-2 | NA | TGTGCCAGCAGCCAAGACTCCTCCGGGAACAATGAGCAGTTCTTC | CASSQDSSGNNEQFF
TRBJ1-5 | NA | TRBV6-5 | NA | TGTGCCAGCAGGAAGACAGGCGCAGGGGTACAGCCCCAGCATTTT | CASRKTGAGVQPQHF
TRBJ1-4 | NA | TRBV5-8 | NA | TGTGCCAGCGGAAATACAGGGTGGGATGAAAAACTGTTTTTT | CASGNTGWDEKLFF
TRBJ1-1 | once | TRBV2 | NA | TGTGCCAGCGGAGTGGGTGTGAACACTGAAGCTTTCTTT | CASGVGVNTEAFF
TRBJ1-2 | NA | TRBV7-9 | TRBD1 | TGTGCCAGCAGCTTAGGGACAGGACTTACCTATGGCTACACCTTC | CASSLGTGLTYGYTF
TRBJ1-1 | few | TRBV19 | NA | TGTGCCAGTAGTTGGCCAGGGGCCCCTATAAACACTGAAGCTTTCTTT | CASSWPGAPINTEAFF
TRBJ1-2 | NA | TRBV2 | NA | TGTGCCAGCAGTGAAGACAGTTACTATGGCTACACCTTC | CASSEDSYYGYTF
TRBJ2-3 | NA | TRBV30 | NA | TGTGCCTGGAGCGGCGGGATAAGCCCCACAGATACGCAGTATTTT | CAWSGGISPTDTQYF